The 14 T cell receptor beta chains below all came from one sample that was sequenced in a study of CD8 T cells in ankylosing spondylitis. MiXCR, applied by TCRdb to the 5' RACE reads, yields one record per CDR3 protein. The sample has 500,000 or so distinct CDR3 sequences; about 5% are singletons. The antigens these receptors bind are not known. The study's findings and limits: What seemed typical of ankylosing spondylitis blood was a TCR beta motif built from roughly eight highly homologous variants.

Material for sequencing was blood, either unsorted or a sorted T cell fraction (not recorded which). These receptors were collected from a male donor with ankylosing spondylitis.

This clonotype was seen at least ten times. The V call is TRBV5-1, the J call TRBJ1-1; D not certain. CDR1 and CDR2 from the germline V gene are SGHRS and YFSETQ. The CDR3 covers 14 residues. The ends were cut back, 3 bases at V and 0 bases at J, with 9 bases in the middle. CDR3 sequence reads: CASSWAGLNTEAFF. For the CDR3, the DNA is TGCGCCAGCAGCTGGGCGGGGTTGAACACTGAAGCTTTCTTT.

This clonotype was observed many times. The CDR3 does not end in the conserved phenylalanine or tryptophan, so this is likely a read error. The limits of the CDR3 on the DNA are not certain, so only TCRdb's listed CDR3 is given. This chain uses TRBV5-6 with TRBJ2-1; the table's D call, TRBD2, has no DNA check behind it. The CDR3 spans 14 residues, counting both ends. Germline loops: CDR1 SGHDT, CDR2 YYEEEE. The chain's CDR3 is CASSLQELAGAWAP.

This clonotype appeared a few times. J is TRBJ2-3 and V is TRBV10-3, with TRBD1 as a possible D gene (6 bases). The CDR3 has 16 amino acids. Germline V lookup: CDR1 ENHRY, CDR2 SYGVKD. The ends were cut back, 3 bases at V and 1 base at J, with 14 bases in the middle. CDR3 loop: CAISDRGGAGTDTQYF. In nucleotides, the CDR3 is TGTGCCATCAGTGACCGAGGGGGAGCGGGCACAGATACGCAGTATTTT.

At least ten counts were recorded for this clonotype. V and J are TRBV12-3 or TRBV12-4 and TRBJ2-2; D call uncertain. CDR3 length: 12 residues. V was trimmed by 4 bases and J by 6 bases, leaving 6 bases between them. CDR3: CASSWVPGELFF. Here the CDR3 DNA reads TGTGCCAGCAGTTGGGTGCCCGGGGAGCTGTTTTTT.

This clonotype was detected many times. This chain connects TRBV7-2 to TRBJ1-2, with TRBD1 as a possible D gene (5 bases). V was trimmed by 2 bases and J by 8 bases, leaving 9 bases between them. This CDR3 region has 12 residues. The germline V gene has CDR1 SGHTA and CDR2 FQGNSA. CDR3 nucleotide sequence: TGTGCCAGCAGCTTAATCGGGGACGGCTACACCTTC. It translates to CASSLIGDGYTF.

This clonotype was counted at least ten times. The chain is built from TRBV5-1 and TRBJ1-1; D remains ambiguous. The germline V gene has CDR1 SGHRS and CDR2 YFSETQ. The CDR3 extends over 12 amino acids. V was shortened by 0 bases and J by 9 bases, with 9 bases between the two germline ends. CDR3 nucleotides: TGCGCCAGCAGCTTGGGGCCAAAACAAGCTTTCTTT. Translating gives CASSLGPKQAFF.

There are many counts of this clonotype. V is TRBV20-1 and J is TRBJ2-7, with 9 bases aligning to TRBD2. The CDR3 sequence is 15 residues long. CDR1 is DFQATT, CDR2 SNEGSKA, per germline (reference sequence). The J segment lost 4 bases and the V segment lost 2 bases, leaving 9 bases of the junction unmatched. The CDR3 bases are TGCAGTGCTAGACCCCCTAGCGGGATTAGTTACGAGCAGTACTTC. Protein sequence: CSARPPSGISYEQYF.

The sample holds a few counts of this clonotype. CDR3: CASSLGDTAVYEQYF. As DNA, the CDR3 is TGTGCCAGCAGTTTGGGGGACACCGCAGTTTACGAGCAGTACTTC. The chain recombines TRBV28 with TRBJ2-7, with D possibly TRBD1 on 6 matching bases. Germline CDR1 and CDR2: MDHEN and SYDVKM. The CDR3 loop spans 15 amino acids. The V and J ends lost 3 bases and 4 bases respectively, with 16 bases between them.

Ten or more counts support this clonotype. This chain links TRBV11-2 with TRBJ2-1, with 13 bases identical to TRBD2. The V gene's germline CDR1 is SGHAT and CDR2 FQNNGV. The CDR3 is 15 amino acids. V trimming: 5 bases; J trimming: 10 bases; junction bases outside the gene matches: 8. CDR3 nucleotides: TGTGCCAGCAGCCCCACTGGGGGACTAGCGGGGGAGCAGTTCTTC. Its protein is CASSPTGGLAGEQFF.

This clonotype has ten or more counts. The rearrangement uses TRBV7-2 and TRBJ2-7; 8 bases map to TRBD2. Germline CDR1 is SGHTA and CDR2 is FQGNSA. This CDR3 is built from 14 residues. V was pared by 5 bases and J by 4 bases, with 7 bases of the junction left unmatched. The CDR3: CASSTPSGRYEQYF. In DNA form, the CDR3 reads TGTGCCAGCAGCACGCCCAGCGGGAGATACGAGCAGTACTTC. Full variable domain (missing parts from reference TRBV7-2 and TRBJ2-7): GAGVSQSPSNKVTEKGKDVELRCDPISGHTALYWYRQSLGQGLEFLIYFQGNSAPDKSGLPSDRFSAERTGGSVSTLTIQRTQQEDSAVYLCASSTPSGRYEQYFGPGTRLTVT.

This clonotype was seen many times. The chain recombines TRBV5-1 with TRBJ2-7, with D possibly called TRBD1 or TRBD2 (5 bases each). The V end was cut by 0 bases, the J end by 6 bases, with 16 bases between. Per germline, CDR1 SGHRS and CDR2 YFSETQ. CDR3 length: 15 amino acids. CDR3 amino acids: CASSLEGSLRGEQYF. CDR3 bases: TGCGCCAGCAGCTTGGAGGGGTCCCTCCGGGGCGAGCAGTACTTC.

This clonotype occurred many times. The rearrangement joins TRBV7-9 to TRBJ2-3, with 15 bases fitting TRBD2. The CDR3 length is 16 residues. Trimming removed 5 bases from V and 6 bases from J; junction bases left unmatched: 6. Germline assignment: CDR1 SEHNR and CDR2 FQNEAQ (reference sequence). The CDR3, as DNA: TGTGCCAGCAGCCTCGGACTAGCGGGAGGGCCGGATACGCAGTATTTT. Protein: CASSLGLAGGPDTQYF.

This clonotype has only a few counts. CDR3 sequence: CASSLKRVAGEGETQYF. Here the CDR3 DNA reads TGTGCCAGCAGTTTAAAGAGGGTAGCGGGGGAGGGGGAGACCCAGTACTTC. J is TRBJ2-5 and V is TRBV12-3 or TRBV12-4; 9 bases are a match to TRBD2. V lost 2 bases, J lost 5 bases, and 12 bases stayed unmatched. CDR3 length: 17 amino acids.

In this sample, this clonotype turned up many times. The chain uses TRBV7-3 and TRBJ2-7, with D perhaps TRBD2 (6 bases). The CDR3 runs 18 residues. Germline CDR1 SGHTA, CDR2 FQGTGA. With 0 bases removed from V and 6 bases from J, the gap between germline ends came to 24 bases. CDR3 coding DNA: TGTGCCAGCAGCTTAACCATGCGGGGCCAAAACAGTGGAGCCGAGCAGTACTTC. This encodes CASSLTMRGQNSGAEQYF.